This passage covers 21 T cell receptor beta chains from one sample sequenced in a study of T cell changes during pregnancy in multiple sclerosis. Only in-frame clones appear in the TCRdb table, and some are missing; sequencing was by immunoSEQ multiplex PCR. The data hold 29,000 or so clones, with 89% observed a single time. The source material was CD8+ T cells from peripheral blood mononuclear cells, sampled in the second trimester of pregnancy. The source of these receptors is a female donor with multiple sclerosis, enrolled in a pregnancy study.

The chain has TRBV23-1 and TRBJ2-7; 10 nucleotides line up with TRBD2. TRBV23-1 is recorded as an ORF, its role being uncertain. The CDR3 runs to 19 residues. J gave up 4 bases and V 6 bases, and 21 bases lay outside the gene matches. This CDR3 is CASSAFPPPLAGPRYEQYF. The CDR3, as DNA: TGCGCCAGCAGCGCATTCCCCCCCCCACTAGCGGGGCCGCGATACGAGCAGTACTTC.

This sequence joins TRBV11-1 and TRBJ1-1, with 10 bases lining up with TRBD1. The germline CDR1 and CDR2 sequences are SGHAT and FQDESV (reference sequence). The CDR3 is 13 amino acids. V shed 4 bases and J 5 bases; nucleotides not matched to a gene: 1. DNA for the CDR3: TGTGCCAGCAGCTCGGGACAGGGGACTGAAGCTTTCTTT. Its protein is CASSSGQGTEAFF.

The rearrangement joins TRBV4-3 to TRBJ1-2; D gene uncertain. V was shortened by 0 bases and J by 6 bases, with 14 bases between the two germline ends. The CDR3 covers 15 residues. Looked up from germline, CDR1 is LGHNA and CDR2 is YSLEER. The CDR3 reads CASSQDRAMSNGYTF. CDR3 sequence (DNA): TGCGCCAGCAGCCAAGACCGCGCGATGTCTAATGGCTACACCTTC.

The genes are TRBV7-8 and TRBJ2-3; TRBD2 matches 8 bases. Germline V gene data show CDR1 as SGHVS and CDR2 as FQNEAQ. CDR3 size: 16 residues. V trimming: 2 bases; J trimming: 0 bases; junction bases outside the gene matches: 4. CDR3 DNA sequence: TGTGCCAGCAGCTTACCGACTAGCGCTAGCACAGATACGCAGTATTTT. It specifies CASSLPTSASTDTQYF.

The chain joins TRBV13 to TRBJ2-2, with D uncertain. Trimming stripped 5 bases from V and 6 bases from J, with 13 bases between. This CDR3 contains 14 residues. CDR1 is PRHDT and CDR2 is FYEKMQ in the germline V gene (reference sequence). CDR3 in amino acids: CASSLVIAPGELFF. CDR3 in DNA: TGTGCCAGCAGCCTAGTTATAGCTCCCGGGGAGCTGTTTTTT.

The chain couples TRBV28 to TRBJ2-7, with 10 bases aligning to TRBD2. After removal of 6 bases from V and 0 bases from J, the junction contained 11 bases not matched to a gene. The CDR3 covers 17 residues. Germline V CDR1 and CDR2: MDHEN, SYDVKM. This CDR3 reads CASSTLAPSGSSYEQYF. In nucleotides, the CDR3 is TGTGCCAGCAGCACTTTGGCTCCTAGCGGGAGCTCCTACGAGCAGTACTTC. Looking up the rest from reference TRBV28 and TRBJ2-7 gives the full variable domain: DVKVTQSSRYLVKRTGEKVFLECVQDMDHENMFWYRQDPGLGLRLIYFSYDVKMKEKGDIPEGYSVSREKKERFSLILESASTNQTSMYLCASSTLAPSGSSYEQYFGPGTRLTVT.

The chain uses TRBV6-6 and TRBJ2-3, with 8 bases matching TRBD2. Germline V gives CDR1 MNHNY, CDR2 SVGAGI (reference sequence). The CDR3 has 15 residues. Losses at the gene ends were 2 bases for V and 4 bases for J; bases not matched to a gene: 5. CDR3 protein: CASSYDSGSSDTQYF. The DNA for the CDR3 is TGTGCCAGCAGTTACGACAGCGGGAGCTCAGATACGCAGTATTTT.

The chain employs TRBV27 and TRBJ1-1, with TRBD1 matching 7 bases. Looked up from germline, CDR1 is MNHEY and CDR2 is SMNVEV (reference sequence). Unmatched junction bases numbered 11, after V lost 5 bases and J lost 2 bases. The CDR3 spans 16 residues. The CDR3 DNA reads TGTGCCAGCAGTCCGCTTAAAGGGACAGCCAACACTGAAGCTTTCTTT. Translation: CASSPLKGTANTEAFF.

This CDR3 reads CASSPDRQGRETQYF. DNA for the CDR3: TGTGCCAGCAGCCCGGACCGACAGGGGAGAGAGACCCAGTACTTC. The chain has TRBV9 and TRBJ2-5; 8 bases line up with TRBD1. The V segment lost 4 bases and the J segment 4 bases; nucleotides outside the gene matches: 9. CDR3 length equals 15 residues. The germline gives CDR1 SGDLS, CDR2 YYNGEE.

This clone showed up just once. J is TRBJ2-7 and V is TRBV6-5; D is perhaps TRBD2 (6 bases). The germline V and J ends were trimmed by 4 bases and 2 bases, with 9 bases remaining between them. The germline CDR1 and CDR2 sequences are MNHEY and SVGAGI. The CDR3 sequence is 13 residues long. CDR3 sequence: CASSSASAYEQYF. The CDR3 DNA reads TGTGCCAGCAGTTCGGCTAGCGCCTACGAGCAGTACTTC.

The chain links TRBV7-2 to TRBJ2-7, with 12 bases lining up with TRBD2. This CDR3 has 17 residues. Trimming removed 1 base from V and 5 bases from J; junction bases left unmatched: 9. Germline CDR1 is SGHTA and CDR2 is FQGNSA. CDR3 DNA sequence: TGTGCCAGCAGCTTAGAAACTAGCGGGAGGTTGTCCGACGAGCAGTACTTC. Translation gives CASSLETSGRLSDEQYF.

The chain has TRBV28 and TRBJ1-5; D unclear. The germline V gene has CDR1 MDHEN and CDR2 SYDVKM. The V end lost 0 bases, the J end lost 4 bases, and 10 bases lay between the germline ends. This CDR3 comprises 15 residues. CDR3 in DNA: TGTGCCAGCAGTTTATGGCGGCAGTTAAATCAGCCCCAGCATTTT. Amino acid sequence: CASSLWRQLNQPQHF.

The chain links TRBV4-1 to TRBJ2-7; 9 positions match TRBD1. The CDR3 runs 16 residues. V was clipped by 3 bases and J by 2 bases; unmatched bases: 8. Germline-derived CDR1 and CDR2 are MGHRA and YSYEKL. This CDR3 is CASSHTKGQGPYEQYF. As DNA, the CDR3 is TGCGCCAGCAGCCATACAAAGGGACAGGGCCCCTACGAGCAGTACTTC.

The chain combines TRBV2 with TRBJ2-7; 8 nucleotides align to TRBD1. The CDR3 is 16 amino acids. Germline trimming cut 6 bases from V and 3 bases from J; bases unmatched to any gene: 13. Germline-derived CDR1 and CDR2 are SNHLY and FYNNEI. CDR3 region: CASSPIPGGEGYEQYF. CDR3 bases: TGTGCCAGCAGCCCCATTCCAGGGGGCGAGGGCTACGAGCAGTACTTC.

The rearrangement joins TRBV6-5 to TRBJ2-7, with D possibly TRBD1 on 5 matching bases. The CDR3 is 12 residues long. Trimming left V 11 bases short and J 0 bases short, with 11 bases between. Germline V gene sequence: CDR1 MNHEY, CDR2 SVGAGI. CDR3 amino acids: CASEDSSYEQYF. The CDR3, as DNA: TGTGCCTCAGAAGACAGCTCCTACGAGCAGTACTTC.

This sequence joins TRBV5-6 and TRBJ2-7, with a weak D call TRBD1 (6 bases). The length of the CDR3 is 14 residues. Trimming left V 4 bases short and J 1 base short, with 12 bases between. The germline V gene encodes CDR1 SGHDT and CDR2 YYEEEE. DNA of the CDR3: TGTGCCAGCAGCCCACAGGGATGGTCCTACGAGCAGTACTTC. Its protein product is CASSPQGWSYEQYF.

The chain carries TRBV15 and TRBJ2-3; D possibly corresponds to TRBD1 (6 bases). V gave up 3 bases and J gave up 1 base, with 14 bases separating them. Germline CDR1 and CDR2: LNHNV and YYDKDF (reference sequence). This CDR3 is 16 amino acids long. The CDR3 bases are TGTGCCACCAGCAGTGCTGAACAGGGTGGCACAGATACGCAGTATTTT. The encoded protein is CATSSAEQGGTDTQYF.

The chain joins TRBV4-1 to TRBJ1-1, with D perhaps matching TRBD1 (6 bases). Per the germline V gene, CDR1 is MGHRA and CDR2 is YSYEKL. CDR3 size: 14 residues. The V end was cut by 5 bases, the J end by 0 bases, with 10 bases between. CDR3 DNA: TGCGCCAGCAGCGCTCGGACAGTGAACACTGAAGCTTTCTTT. This sequence encodes CASSARTVNTEAFF.

The rearrangement uses TRBV6-1 and TRBJ2-3; TRBD2 agrees at 12 bases. From germline, CDR1 is MNHNS and CDR2 SASEGT. The CDR3 length is 14 residues. The V and J ends lost 4 bases and 4 bases, in that order; junction bases with no gene match: 0. CDR3 bases: TGTGCCAGCAGTGGACTAGCGGGAGCAGATACGCAGTATTTT. Translation: CASSGLAGADTQYF.

V is TRBV13 and J is TRBJ2-7; D is possibly TRBD2 (7 bases). V gave up 4 bases and J gave up 2 bases, with 12 bases separating them. The CDR3 has 14 residues. CDR1 PRHDT and CDR2 FYEKMQ come from the germline V gene (reference sequence). CDR3 loop: CASSSRGGAYEQYF. The CDR3 region has the DNA TGTGCCAGCAGCTCGAGGGGGGGCGCCTACGAGCAGTACTTC. The full variable domain, with the rest looked up from reference TRBV13 and TRBJ2-7, is AAGVIQSPRHLIKEKRETATLKCYPIPRHDTVYWYQQGPGQDPQFLISFYEKMQSDKGSIPDRFSAQQFSDYHSELNMSSLELGDSALYFCASSSRGGAYEQYFGPGTRLTVT.

The rearrangement uses TRBV12-2 and TRBJ2-2; the table's D call TRBD1 went unverified against the DNA. TRBV12-2 has pseudogene status. This CDR3 has 15 residues. The CDR3 reads CASRPGTGDTGELFF. The CDR3 DNA sequence: TGTGCAAGTCGCCCCGGGACAGGGGACACCGGGGAGCTGTTTTTT.